This record covers a single T cell receptor beta chain. Its antigen is undetermined. The sample originates from a study of OX40 agonist ivuxolimab in advanced cancers. Study-wide background: Patients received ivuxolimab, an intravenous treatment, every 2 weeks at 0.01 to 10 mg/kg. Three patients showed partial responses: one hepatocellular carcinoma and two cutaneous melanoma cases. Whole-study findings and limits: With doses of 0.1 to 3.0 mg/kg, CD4+ and CD8+ blood T cells had undergone clonal expansion by week 6. The mean number of expanded clones was higher in CD8+ T cells than in CD4+.

TCRdb's table, derived via immunoSEQ multiplex PCR, lists solely in-frame clones and lacks some. Of 95,000 to 150,000 clones in the sample, just under 95% were seen once. Germline CDR1 KGHSH, CDR2 LQKENI. V trimming: 4 bases; J trimming: 4 bases; junction bases outside the gene matches: 7. This CDR3 spans 15 amino acids. The receptor comes from an adult with an advanced solid tumor such as melanoma, head and neck, liver or kidney cancer. V and J are TRBV18 and TRBJ2-3; 8 bases fit TRBD2. The sequences come from CD4+ or CD8+ T cells sorted from blood, collected in a trial of the OX40 agonist ivuxolimab. CDR3 nucleotides: TGTGCCAGCTCACTCTCCGGGACTAGGGCAGATACGCAGTATTTT. Protein: CASSLSGTRADTQYF.